The 3 T cell receptor beta chains listed next were all sequenced from one sample in a study of T cells after yellow fever vaccination. MiXCR, applied by TCRdb to the 5' RACE reads, yields one record per CDR3 protein. The data show roughly 400,000 distinct CDR3 sequences, over 15% seen once. The sequences come from PBMCs, collected before the yellow fever booster vaccination. These receptors were taken from a man aged 18 to 29 who received the YFV17D yellow fever vaccine.

The chain carries TRBV7-2 and TRBJ1-2; no definite D call. Trimming took off 6 bases at V and 0 bases at J, with 14 bases between the two ends. The CDR3 contains 15 residues. CDR1 is SGHTA and CDR2 is FQGNSA in the germline V gene. The CDR3 DNA sequence: TGTGCCAGCAGAGCTAGCAGCGGAGCTAACTATGGCTACACCTTC. It is translated as CASRASSGANYGYTF.

This chain connects TRBV5-1 to TRBJ2-3, with D unclear. CDR1 is SGHRS, CDR2 YFSETQ, per germline. CDR3 length: 15 residues. With 2 bases removed from V and 2 bases from J, the gap between germline ends came to 12 bases. The CDR3 DNA follows: TGCGCCAGCAGCTTTGTCTCGGGTGCCACAGATACGCAGTATTTT. Amino acids: CASSFVSGATDTQYF.

This clonotype has only a few counts. This sequence joins TRBV7-6 and TRBJ1-4; D might be TRBD1 (5 bases). Trimming took 4 bases from V and 0 from J, leaving 9 bases between them. Per germline, CDR1 SGHVS and CDR2 FNYEAQ. This CDR3 has 15 amino acids. Here the CDR3 reads CASSSLGATNEKLFF. Here the CDR3 DNA reads TGTGCCAGCAGCTCCTTGGGGGCAACTAATGAAAAACTGTTTTTT.